This T cell receptor (beta chain) was recorded in a study of blood T cell repertoires in COVID-19. The wider study: Samples representing acute and convalescent COVID-19 were sourced from the United States, Italy and Spain. The cDNA or gDNA used as material had been derived from T cells, B-cell-depleted T cells, or PBMCs.

Using immunoSEQ multiplex PCR, the repertoire was profiled, and TCRdb retains in-frame clones only, with some absent. Altogether a few hundred thousand clones are present, just under 90% being singletons, with the ten largest covering 6% to 8%. One Seattle source followed patients from active infection through their disease course. The CDR3 spans 15 residues. J gave up 3 bases and V 4 bases, and 1 base lay outside the gene matches. In germline, CDR1 is SGHTA, CDR2 FQGTGA. Sequencing was performed on peripheral blood. The chain combines TRBV7-3 with TRBJ2-3; 13 bases fit TRBD2. This clonotype was obtained from a woman aged 45 to 65 with COVID-19, enrolled during active disease. CDR3 sequence: CASSSGLAGTDTQYF. CDR3 nucleotides: TGTGCCAGCAGCTCGGGACTAGCGGGAACAGATACGCAGTATTTT.